This T cell receptor (beta chain) is drawn from a study of Graves' ophthalmopathy and Graves' hyperthyroidism. Using RNA transcripts, the TCR beta CDR3 regions were amplified. RT-PCR with HTBI primers came first, then second-round multiplex PCR. TCRdb analysed the multiplex PCR reads with MiXCR anew, one entry per CDR3 protein. The top ten clones hold roughly 2.6% of a sample with some 350,000 distinct CDR3 sequences, roughly 15% of them seen once. This CDR3 has 14 amino acids. Trimming removed 3 bases from V and 6 bases from J, with 11 bases in between. CDR1 is KGHDR, CDR2 SFDVKD, per germline. This clonotype was picked up many times.

The sample taken for sequencing was peripheral blood. This clonotype was sampled from an adult woman with stable Graves' hyperthyroidism. V and J are TRBV24-1 and TRBJ1-5; D is ambiguous. CDR3 sequence reads: CATSDQNSGQPQHF. The CDR3 DNA follows: TGTGCCACCAGTGATCAGAATTCGGGTCAGCCCCAGCATTTT.